One and the same sample provided the 5 T cell receptor beta chains below, sequenced in a study of T cells in Graves' hyperthyroidism and ophthalmopathy. TCR beta CDR3 region amplification was performed from RNA transcripts. Carried out on the TCR CDR3, a first-round RT-PCR used the HTBI primer set. TCRdb recomputed calls from the multiplex PCR reads with MiXCR, one row per CDR3 protein. The sample includes roughly 750,000 distinct CDR3 sequences, about 16% seen only once; the top ten take approximately 8.4%. The sequenced sample was blood. These TCRs come from a man aged 18 to 35 with Graves' hyperthyroidism.

This clonotype was recorded many times. V and J are TRBV28 and TRBJ1-2; D perhaps matches TRBD1 (5 bases). The CDR3 length is 17 residues. V lost 7 bases to trimming and J lost 4 bases, with 25 bases between them. CDR1 is MDHEN and CDR2 is SYDVKM in the germline V gene. The CDR3 sequence: CASITTRSGQGLYGYTF. CDR3 coding DNA: TGTGCCAGCATTACAACCCGCTCGGGGCAGGGCCTCTATGGCTACACCTTC.

A few counts support this clonotype. The CDR3 reads CASSLSGWIEQFF. CDR3 in DNA: TGTGCCAGCAGTTTATCAGGTTGGATTGAGCAGTTCTTC. V and J are TRBV12-3 or TRBV12-4 and TRBJ2-1, with D unresolved. This CDR3 has 13 amino acids. Trimming stripped 2 bases from V and 9 bases from J, with 11 bases between.

This clonotype was seen repeatedly, ten times or more. V and J are TRBV27 and TRBJ2-3; TRBD2 matches at 13 bases. Germline CDR1 and CDR2: MNHEY and SMNVEV (reference sequence). The CDR3 runs 17 residues. J gave up 6 bases and V 4 bases, and 10 bases lay outside the gene matches. The CDR3 bases are TGTGCCAGCAGTTGGAAAGCACTAGCGGGAGGGAGGGATACGCAGTATTTT. The encoded protein is CASSWKALAGGRDTQYF.

In the case of this clonotype: A much larger clone differs from this one at a single base, so this may be a read error. The genes are TRBV5-1 and TRBJ2-5; D might be TRBD1 or TRBD2, each matching 5 bases. This CDR3 contains 14 residues. Germline V gene sequence: CDR1 SGHRS, CDR2 YFSETQ. The ends were cut back, 4 bases at V and 5 bases at J, with 15 bases in the middle. CDR3 bases: TGCGCCAGCAGCGACCGGGACGCGTCGGAGACCCAGTACTTC. Its protein is CASSDRDASETQYF.

The sample holds many counts of this clonotype. CDR3 protein: CASSLSQGRRGYTF. CDR3 bases: TGTGCCAGCAGCCTCTCTCAGGGGCGTAGGGGCTACACCTTC. V gene TRBV28 combines with J gene TRBJ1-2; D is perhaps TRBD1 (6 bases). From germline, CDR1 is MDHEN and CDR2 SYDVKM. This CDR3 comprises 14 residues. V was trimmed by 6 bases and J by 8 bases, leaving 19 bases between them.